This record concerns one T cell receptor beta chain sequence. Germline CDR1 MNHEY, CDR2 SMNVEV (reference sequence). The V end lost 0 bases, the J end lost 4 bases, and 6 bases lay between the germline ends. The CDR3 is 13 amino acids. This record belongs to a study of OX40 agonist ivuxolimab in advanced cancers. The table came from immunoSEQ multiplex PCR; TCRdb's copy has only in-frame clones and leaves some out. The sample carries around 27,000 clones, roughly four fifths recorded once. This sequence joins TRBV27 and TRBJ1-1; D perhaps matches TRBD1 (5 bases). Sequencing used CD4+ or CD8+ T cells sorted from blood, obtained in a trial of the OX40 agonist ivuxolimab. This TCR was sampled from an adult with an advanced solid tumor such as melanoma, head and neck, liver or kidney cancer. The DNA for the CDR3 is TGTGCCAGCAGTTTATCGGGGACCACTGAAGCTTTCTTT. It translates to CASSLSGTTEAFF.